One T cell receptor (beta chain) is described in this entry. This entry is derived from a study of shared clonotypes between healthy human individuals. Per the germline V gene, CDR1 is KGHSH and CDR2 is LQKENI. CDR3 length: 18 residues. With 5 bases removed from V and 6 bases from J, the gap between germline ends came to 26 bases. The assay was carried out at the deep level. 200 to 250 ng DNA, approximately 30,000 T cell genomes, went into each sorted-subset replicate PCR. Clones were sequenced by immunoSEQ multiplex PCR, and TCRdb holds only the in-frame ones, with some missing. The sample contains around 980,000 clones, around 78% of which appear only once.

This TCR was recovered from a young man in good health. Some clones in this sample may be carry-over from other donors' samples. J is TRBJ2-1 and V is TRBV18, with D tentatively TRBD1 or TRBD2 (5 bases each). Sequenced material: memory CD4+ T cells from PBMCs. Noted subset: CD45RA-negative fraction. CDR3 sequence reads: CASSTSFSGPTYRNEQFF. The CDR3 DNA is TGTGCCAGCTCAACCTCTTTCTCGGGACCAACCTATCGCAATGAGCAGTTCTTC.